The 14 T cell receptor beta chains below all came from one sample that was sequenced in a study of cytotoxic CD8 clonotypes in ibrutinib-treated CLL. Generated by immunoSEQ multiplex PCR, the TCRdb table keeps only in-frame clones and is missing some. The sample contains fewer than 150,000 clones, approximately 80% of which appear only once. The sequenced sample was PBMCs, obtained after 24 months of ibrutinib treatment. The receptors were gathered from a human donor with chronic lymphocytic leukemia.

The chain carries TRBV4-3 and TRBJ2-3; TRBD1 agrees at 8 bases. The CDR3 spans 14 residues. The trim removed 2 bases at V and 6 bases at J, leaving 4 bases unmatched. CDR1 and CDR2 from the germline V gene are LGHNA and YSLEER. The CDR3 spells CASSQRTGRDTQYF. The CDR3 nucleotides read TGCGCCAGCAGCCAAAGGACAGGGAGGGATACGCAGTATTTT.

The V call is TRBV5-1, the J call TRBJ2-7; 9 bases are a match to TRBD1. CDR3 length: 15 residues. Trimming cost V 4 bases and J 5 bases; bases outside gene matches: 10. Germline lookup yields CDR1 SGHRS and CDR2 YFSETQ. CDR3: CASSRAGTGFNEQYF. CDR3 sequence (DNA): TGCGCCAGCAGCCGAGCCGGGACAGGGTTCAACGAGCAGTACTTC.

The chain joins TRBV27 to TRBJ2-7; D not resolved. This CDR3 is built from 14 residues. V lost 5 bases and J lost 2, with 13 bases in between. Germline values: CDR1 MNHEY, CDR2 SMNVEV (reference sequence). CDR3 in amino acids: CASSPGLVPYEQYF. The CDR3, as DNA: TGTGCCAGCAGTCCGGGCCTCGTCCCCTACGAGCAGTACTTC.

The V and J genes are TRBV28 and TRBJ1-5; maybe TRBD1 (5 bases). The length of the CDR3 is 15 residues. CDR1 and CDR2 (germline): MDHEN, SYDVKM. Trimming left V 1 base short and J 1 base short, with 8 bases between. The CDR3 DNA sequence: TGTGCCAGCAGTTTATTGGGGGGGAGCAATCAGCCCCAGCATTTT. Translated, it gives CASSLLGGSNQPQHF.

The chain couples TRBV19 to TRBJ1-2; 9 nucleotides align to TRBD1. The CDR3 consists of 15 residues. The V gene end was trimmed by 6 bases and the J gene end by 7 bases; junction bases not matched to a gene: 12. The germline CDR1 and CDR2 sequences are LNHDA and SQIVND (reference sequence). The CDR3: CASRDPGQGMRGYTF. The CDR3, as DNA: TGTGCCAGTAGGGATCCGGGACAGGGCATGCGTGGCTACACCTTC.

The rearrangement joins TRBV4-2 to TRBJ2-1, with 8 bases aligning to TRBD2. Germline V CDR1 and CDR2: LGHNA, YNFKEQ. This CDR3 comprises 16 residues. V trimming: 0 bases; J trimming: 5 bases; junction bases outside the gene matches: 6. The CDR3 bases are TGTGCCAGCAGCCAAGATGCTAGCGGGCTACACAATGAGCAGTTCTTC. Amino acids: CASSQDASGLHNEQFF.

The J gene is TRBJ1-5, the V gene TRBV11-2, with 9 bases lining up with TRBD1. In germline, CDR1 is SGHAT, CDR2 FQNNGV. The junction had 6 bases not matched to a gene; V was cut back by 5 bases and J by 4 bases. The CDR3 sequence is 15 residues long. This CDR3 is CASSPGQGLNQPQHF. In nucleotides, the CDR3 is TGTGCCAGCAGCCCGGGACAGGGTCTAAATCAGCCCCAGCATTTT.

The CDR3 bases are TGCAGCGTTGACCCGGCCAGGGTCTATGGCTACACCTTC. Encoded protein: CSVDPARVYGYTF. The chain couples TRBV29-1 to TRBJ1-2, with D tentatively TRBD1 (5 bases). V was cut by 3 bases and J by 4 bases, with 12 bases left in between. The CDR3 runs to 13 residues. Germline values: CDR1 SQVTM, CDR2 ANQGSEA. The variable domain in full, completed from reference TRBV29-1 and TRBJ1-2, reads SAVISQKPSRDICQRGTSLTIQCQVDSQVTMMFWYRQQPGQSLTLIATANQGSEATYESGFVIDKFPISRPNLTFSTLTVSNMSPEDSSIYLCSVDPARVYGYTFGSGTRLTVV.

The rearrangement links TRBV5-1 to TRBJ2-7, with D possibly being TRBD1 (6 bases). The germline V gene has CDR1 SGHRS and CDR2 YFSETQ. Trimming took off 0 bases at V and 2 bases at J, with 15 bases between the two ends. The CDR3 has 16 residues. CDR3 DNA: TGCGCCAGCAGCTTGGGGCAGGGGCTTACTCCCTACGAGCAGTACTTC. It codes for CASSLGQGLTPYEQYF. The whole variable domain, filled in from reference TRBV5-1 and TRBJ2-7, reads KAGVTQTPRYLIKTRGQQVTLSCSPISGHRSVSWYQQTPGQGLQFLFEYFSETQRNKGNFPGRFSGRQFSNSRSEMNVSTLELGDSALYLCASSLGQGLTPYEQYFGPGTRLTVT.

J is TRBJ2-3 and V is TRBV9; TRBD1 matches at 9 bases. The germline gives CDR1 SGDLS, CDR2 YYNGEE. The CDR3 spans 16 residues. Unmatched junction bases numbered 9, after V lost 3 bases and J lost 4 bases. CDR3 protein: CASSGRDRARADTQYF. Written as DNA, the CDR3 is TGTGCCAGCAGCGGAAGGGACAGGGCAAGGGCAGATACGCAGTATTTT.

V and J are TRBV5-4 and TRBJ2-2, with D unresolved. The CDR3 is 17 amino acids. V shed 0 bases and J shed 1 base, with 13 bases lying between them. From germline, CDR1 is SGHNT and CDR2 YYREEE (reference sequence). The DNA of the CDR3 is TGTGCCAGCAGCTTGGATGGCCCCGCCATGAACACCGGGGAGCTGTTTTTT. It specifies CASSLDGPAMNTGELFF.

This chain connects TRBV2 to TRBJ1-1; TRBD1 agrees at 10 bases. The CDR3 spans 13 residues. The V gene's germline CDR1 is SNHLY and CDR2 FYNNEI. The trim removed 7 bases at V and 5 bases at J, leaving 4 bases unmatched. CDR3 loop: CASNGDRGTEAFF. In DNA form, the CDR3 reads TGTGCCAGCAATGGGGACAGGGGAACTGAAGCTTTCTTT.

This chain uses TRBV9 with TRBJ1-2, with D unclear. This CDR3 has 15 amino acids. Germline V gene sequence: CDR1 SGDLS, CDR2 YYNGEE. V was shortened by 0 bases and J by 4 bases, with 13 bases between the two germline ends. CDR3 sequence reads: CASSVGQFDAYGYTF. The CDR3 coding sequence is TGTGCCAGCAGCGTAGGGCAGTTCGATGCCTATGGCTACACCTTC. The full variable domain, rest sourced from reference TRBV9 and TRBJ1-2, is DSGVTQTPKHLITATGQRVTLRCSPRSGDLSVYWYQQSLDQGLQFLIQYYNGEERAKGNILERFSAQQFPDLHSELNLSSLELGDSALYFCASSVGQFDAYGYTFGSGTRLTVV.

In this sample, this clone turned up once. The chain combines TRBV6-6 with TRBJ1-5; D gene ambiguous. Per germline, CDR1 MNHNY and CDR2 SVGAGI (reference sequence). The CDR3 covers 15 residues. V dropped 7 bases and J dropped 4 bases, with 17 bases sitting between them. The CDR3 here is CASTSPEENNQPQHF. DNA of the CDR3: TGTGCCAGCACCTCCCCAGAGGAGAATAATCAGCCCCAGCATTTT.